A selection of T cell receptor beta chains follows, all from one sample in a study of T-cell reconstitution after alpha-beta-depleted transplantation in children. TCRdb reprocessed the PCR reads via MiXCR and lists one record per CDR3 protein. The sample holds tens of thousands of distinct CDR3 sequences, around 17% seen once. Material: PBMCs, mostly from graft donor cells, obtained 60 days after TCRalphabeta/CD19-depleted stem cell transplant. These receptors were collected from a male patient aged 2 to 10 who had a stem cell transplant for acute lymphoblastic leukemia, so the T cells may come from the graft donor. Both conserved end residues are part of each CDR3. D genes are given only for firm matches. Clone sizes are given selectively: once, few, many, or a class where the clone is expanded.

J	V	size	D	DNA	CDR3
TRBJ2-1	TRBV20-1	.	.	TGCAGTGCCGCCACCGGGACGAACAATGAGCAGTTCTTC	CSAATGTNNEQFF
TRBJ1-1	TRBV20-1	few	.	TGCAGTGCTAGCCCCGCGGAGGCTCCCATCATGAACACTGAAGCTTTCTTT	CSASPAEAPIMNTEAFF
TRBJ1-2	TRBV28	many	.	TGTGCCAGCAGCGATTCTCGATTTGGCTACACCTTC	CASSDSRFGYTF
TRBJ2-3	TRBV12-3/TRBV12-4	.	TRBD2	TGTGCCACGGGGGGGGGCACAGATACGCAGTATTTT	CATGGGTDTQYF
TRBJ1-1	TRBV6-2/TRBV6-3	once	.	TGTGCCAGCAGAATCGGGATACTTGCTTTCTTT	CASRIGILAFF
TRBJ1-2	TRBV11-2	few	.	TGTGCCAGCAGCTTAGAGGGGGGGTATGGCTACACCTTC	CASSLEGGYGYTF
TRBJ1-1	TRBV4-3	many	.	TGCGCCAGCAGCCAAGAGGACCCTGGTGAAGCTTTCTTT	CASSQEDPGEAFF
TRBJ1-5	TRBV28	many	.	TGTGCCAGCACCACAGGGTGGGGTCAGCCCCAGCATTTT	CASTTGWGQPQHF
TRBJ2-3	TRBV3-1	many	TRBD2	TGTGCCAGCAGCCAAGATGGCGCTAGCGGGGGCTCAATTACTAGCACAGATACGCAGTATTTT	CASSQDGASGGSITSTDTQYF
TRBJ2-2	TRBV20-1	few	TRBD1	TGCAGTGCGACCGATAGAGGGACAGGGGGTAGCGGGGAGCTGTTTTTT	CSATDRGTGGSGELFF
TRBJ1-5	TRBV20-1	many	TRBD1	TGCAGTGCCTCACAGGGGGGGAGCAATCAGCCCCAGCATTTT	CSASQGGSNQPQHF
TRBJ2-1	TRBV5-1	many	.	TGCGCCAGCAGCTTGGCAACAGGGACACACAATGAGCAGTTCTTC	CASSLATGTHNEQFF
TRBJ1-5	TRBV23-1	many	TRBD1	TGCGCCAGCCTTCGACAGGGCTGTCAGCCCCAGCATTTT	CASLRQGCQPQHF
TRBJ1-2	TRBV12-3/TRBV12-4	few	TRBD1	TGTGCCAGCAGTTCCCCCCGGGGACAGGGAAGGGGCTACACCTTC	CASSSPRGQGRGYTF
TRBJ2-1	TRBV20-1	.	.	TGCAATGCTAGAGATTGGGGAACCAATGAGCAGTTCTTC	CNARDWGTNEQFF
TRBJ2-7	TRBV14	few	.	TGTGCCAGCAGCCAAGTCTATGGACCTACGGAGCAGTACTTC	CASSQVYGPTEQYF
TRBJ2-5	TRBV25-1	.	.	TGTGCCAGCAGTTTACAGGACCAAGAGACCCAGTACTTC	CASSLQDQETQYF
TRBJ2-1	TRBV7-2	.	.	TGTGCCAGCAGCCTGGACCGCTTTAGCTCCTACAATGAGCAGTTCTTC	CASSLDRFSSYNEQFF
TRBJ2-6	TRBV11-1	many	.	TGTGCCAGCAGCCCCTGGAATGTCAGGGACAACTCTGGGGCCAACGTCCTGACTTTC	CASSPWNVRDNSGANVLTF
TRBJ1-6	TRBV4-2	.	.	TGTGCCAGCAGCCAAGCGAGGGGTTCCTATAATTCACCCCTCCACTTT	CASSQARGSYNSPLHF
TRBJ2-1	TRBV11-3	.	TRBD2	TGTGCCAGCAGCTTAATAGCGGGGAGCTCCTACAATGAGCAGTTCTTC	CASSLIAGSSYNEQFF
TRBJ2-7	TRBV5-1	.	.	TGCGCCAGCAGCTTGGAAGGGAACGAGCAGTACTTC	CASSLEGNEQYF
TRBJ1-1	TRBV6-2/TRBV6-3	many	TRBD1	TGTGCCAGCAGTTACGGACAGGGGTTTGGAGCTTTCTTT	CASSYGQGFGAFF
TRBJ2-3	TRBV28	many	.	TGTGCCAGCGGCTTCGCGGGCACGCAGTATTTT	CASGFAGTQYF
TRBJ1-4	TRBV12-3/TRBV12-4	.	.	TGTGCCAGCAGACAGGGTGCTAATGAAAAACTGTTTTTT	CASRQGANEKLFF
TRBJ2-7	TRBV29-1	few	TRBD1	TGCAGCGTTGGGGGGACAGGGGGCTCCTACGAGCAGTACTTC	CSVGGTGGSYEQYF
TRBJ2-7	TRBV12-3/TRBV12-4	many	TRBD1	TGTGCCAGCAGCAGACAGGGTAGTCACTACGAGCAGTACTTC	CASSRQGSHYEQYF
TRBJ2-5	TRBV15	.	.	TGTGCCACCAGCAGAGAGCCCAACCAGCTGGGGACCCAGTACTTC	CATSREPNQLGTQYF
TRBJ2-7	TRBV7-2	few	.	TGTGCCAGCAGCCCGCCTAGCGTCGAGCAGTACTTC	CASSPPSVEQYF
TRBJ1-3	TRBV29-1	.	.	TGCAGCGCGGAGTACCCTGGAAACACCATATATTTT	CSAEYPGNTIYF
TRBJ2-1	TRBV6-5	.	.	TGTGCCAGCAGTTCCCGGGACACCAACTACAATGAGCAGTTCTTC	CASSSRDTNYNEQFF
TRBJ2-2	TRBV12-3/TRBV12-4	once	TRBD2	TGTGCCAGCATCTATCGGGGGGCCGGGGAGCTGTTTTTT	CASIYRGAGELFF
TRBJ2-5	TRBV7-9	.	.	TGTGCCAGCAGGGTGGAGACCCAGTACTTC	CASRVETQYF
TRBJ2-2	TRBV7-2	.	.	TGTGCCAGCAGCTTAGGGACGGAGTACACCGGGGAGCTGTTTTTT	CASSLGTEYTGELFF
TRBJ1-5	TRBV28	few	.	TGTGCCAGCAGTTTTCAGGTTAGCAATCAGCCCCAGCATTTT	CASSFQVSNQPQHF
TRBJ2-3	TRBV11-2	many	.	TGTGCCAGCAGCTTAGGGCGAGCGCAGTATTTT	CASSLGRAQYF
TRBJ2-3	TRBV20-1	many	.	TGCAGTGCTAGAGCCAGGACTGGGCTAGATACGCAGTATTTT	CSARARTGLDTQYF
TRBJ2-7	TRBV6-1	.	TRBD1	TGTGCCAGCAGTCCGTCTCTAGGGGACAGGGCTGGCGGGCAGTACTTC	CASSPSLGDRAGGQYF
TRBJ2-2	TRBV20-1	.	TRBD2	TGCAGTGCTAGAGGGCTAGCGGGAGGGCCCAACACCGGGGAGCTGTTTTTT	CSARGLAGGPNTGELFF
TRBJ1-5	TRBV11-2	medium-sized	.	TGTGCCAGCAGCTCCTTTATAACAGGGTCAGATCAGCCCCAGCATTTT	CASSSFITGSDQPQHF